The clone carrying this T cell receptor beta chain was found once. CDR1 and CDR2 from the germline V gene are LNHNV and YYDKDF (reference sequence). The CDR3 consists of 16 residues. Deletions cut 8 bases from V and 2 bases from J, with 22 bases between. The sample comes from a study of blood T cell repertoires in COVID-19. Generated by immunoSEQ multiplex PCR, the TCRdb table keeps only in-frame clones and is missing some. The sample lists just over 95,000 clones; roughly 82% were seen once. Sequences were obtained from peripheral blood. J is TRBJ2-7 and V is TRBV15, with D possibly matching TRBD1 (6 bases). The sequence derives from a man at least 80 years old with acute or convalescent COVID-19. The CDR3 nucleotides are TGTGCCACCGCAAAAGGGGGTACGGGGCGTCCCTACGAGCAGTACTTC. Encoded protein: CATAKGGTGRPYEQYF.